This T cell receptor (beta chain) was observed in a study of shared T cell receptors in the human thymus. The germline V gene encodes CDR1 SSHAT and CDR2 FNYEAQ (reference sequence). The CDR3 contains 18 residues. Clones were sequenced by immunoSEQ multiplex PCR, and TCRdb holds only the in-frame ones, with some missing. Of approximately 580,000 clones in the sample, around 82% were seen once. With regard to this clone: A junction boundary mismatches the germline segment, possibly from a read error.

The sample also formed part of further work on human thymus T cells. According to that study: Samples came from healthy Finnish infants during open corrective cardiac surgery. Thymic samples were excised during corrective heart operations. Thymic and blood repertoires appeared to carry a bias in their V and J gene usage. Related research described strongly overlapping thymic repertoires in unrelated people.

This TCR came from a boy younger than two with a congenital heart defect. The sequenced sample consisted of thymocytes. The chain uses TRBV7-7 and TRBJ2-5; 12 bases line up with TRBD2. CDR3 region: CASSLEGGRLAGDETQYF. The CDR3 nucleotides are TGTGCTAGCAGCTTAGAGGGAGGAAGACTAGCGGGAGACGAGACCCAGTACTTC.